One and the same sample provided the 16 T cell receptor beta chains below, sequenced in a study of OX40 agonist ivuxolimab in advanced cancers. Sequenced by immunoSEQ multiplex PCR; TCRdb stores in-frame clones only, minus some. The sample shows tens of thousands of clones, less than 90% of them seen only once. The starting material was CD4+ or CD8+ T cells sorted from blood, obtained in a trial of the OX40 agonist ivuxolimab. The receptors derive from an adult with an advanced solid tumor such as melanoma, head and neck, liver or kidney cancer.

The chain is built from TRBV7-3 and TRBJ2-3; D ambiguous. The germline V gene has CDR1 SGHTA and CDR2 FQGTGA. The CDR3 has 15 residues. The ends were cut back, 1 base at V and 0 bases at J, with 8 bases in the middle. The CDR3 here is CASSLNEGSTDTQYF. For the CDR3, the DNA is TGTGCCAGCAGCTTAAATGAAGGAAGCACAGATACGCAGTATTTT.

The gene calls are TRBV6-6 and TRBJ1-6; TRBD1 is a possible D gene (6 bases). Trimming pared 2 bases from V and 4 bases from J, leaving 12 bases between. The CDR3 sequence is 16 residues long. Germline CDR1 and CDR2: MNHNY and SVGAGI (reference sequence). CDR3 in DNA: TGTGCCAGCAGTTACCTGGCAGGGGAATATAATTCACCCCTCCACTTT. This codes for CASSYLAGEYNSPLHF.

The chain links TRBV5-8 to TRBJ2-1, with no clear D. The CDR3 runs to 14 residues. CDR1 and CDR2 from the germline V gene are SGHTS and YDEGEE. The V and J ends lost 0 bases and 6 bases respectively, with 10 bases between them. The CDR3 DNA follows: TGTGCCAGCAGCTTGGGTCGGGCCCTCAATGAGCAGTTCTTC. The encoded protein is CASSLGRALNEQFF.

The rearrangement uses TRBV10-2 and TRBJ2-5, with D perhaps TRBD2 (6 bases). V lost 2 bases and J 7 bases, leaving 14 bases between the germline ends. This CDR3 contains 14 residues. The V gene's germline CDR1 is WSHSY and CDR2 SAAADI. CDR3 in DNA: TGCGCCAGCAGTGAGGTGGGGGGAACAGGGACCCAGTACTTC. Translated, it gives CASSEVGGTGTQYF.

The DNA of the CDR3 is TGTGCCAGCAGCCAAGAGACCGGGGGCAATTCACCCCTCCACTTT. Translated: CASSQETGGNSPLHF. The chain recombines TRBV4-2 with TRBJ1-6; D is possibly TRBD1 (6 bases). Germline-derived CDR1 and CDR2 are LGHNA and YNFKEQ. Trimming removed 0 bases at V and 7 bases at J, with 10 bases between. The CDR3 consists of 15 residues.

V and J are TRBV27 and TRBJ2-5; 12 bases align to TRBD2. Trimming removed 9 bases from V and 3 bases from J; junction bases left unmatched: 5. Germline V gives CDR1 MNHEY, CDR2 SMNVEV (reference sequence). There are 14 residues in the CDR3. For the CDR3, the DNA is TGTGCCAGTACGAGGACTAGCGGGGAAGAGACCCAGTACTTC. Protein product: CASTRTSGEETQYF.

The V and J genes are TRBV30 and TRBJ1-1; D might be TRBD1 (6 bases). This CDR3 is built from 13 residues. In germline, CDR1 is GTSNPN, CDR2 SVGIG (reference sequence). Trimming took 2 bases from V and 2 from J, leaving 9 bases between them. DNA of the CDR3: TGTGCCTGGAGTTTAGGGGGAAACACTGAAGCTTTCTTT. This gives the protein CAWSLGGNTEAFF.

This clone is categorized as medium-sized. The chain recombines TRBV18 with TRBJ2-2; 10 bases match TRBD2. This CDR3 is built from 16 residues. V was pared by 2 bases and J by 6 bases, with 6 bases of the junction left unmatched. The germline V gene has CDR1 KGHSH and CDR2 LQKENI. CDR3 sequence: CASSPSGTSEAGELFF. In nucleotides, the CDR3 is TGTGCCAGCTCACCATCCGGGACTAGCGAAGCCGGGGAGCTGTTTTTT.

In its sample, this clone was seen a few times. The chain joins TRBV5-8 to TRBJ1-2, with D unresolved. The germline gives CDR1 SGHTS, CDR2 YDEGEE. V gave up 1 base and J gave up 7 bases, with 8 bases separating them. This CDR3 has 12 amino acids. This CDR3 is CASSLFDLGYTF. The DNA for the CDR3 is TGTGCCAGCAGCTTGTTCGATCTTGGCTACACCTTC.

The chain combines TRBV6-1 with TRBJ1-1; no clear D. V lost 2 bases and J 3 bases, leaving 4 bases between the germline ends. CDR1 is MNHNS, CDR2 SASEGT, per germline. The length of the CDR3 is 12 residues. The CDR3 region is CASSEYYTEAFF. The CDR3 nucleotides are TGTGCCAGCAGTGAATATTACACTGAAGCTTTCTTT.

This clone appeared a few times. CDR3 in amino acids: CASSFRTGELFF. CDR3 in DNA: TGTGCCAGCAGCTTTCGGACCGGGGAGCTGTTTTTT. V gene TRBV7-2 combines with J gene TRBJ2-2; D gene unclear. The ends were cut back, 3 bases at V and 5 bases at J, with 4 bases in the middle. The germline CDR1 and CDR2 sequences are SGHTA and FQGNSA. This CDR3 comprises 12 residues.

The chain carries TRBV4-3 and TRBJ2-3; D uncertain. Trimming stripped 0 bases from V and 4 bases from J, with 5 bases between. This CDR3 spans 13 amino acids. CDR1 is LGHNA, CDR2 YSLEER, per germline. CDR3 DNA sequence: TGCGCCAGCAGCCAAGAGATAGCAGATACGCAGTATTTT. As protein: CASSQEIADTQYF.

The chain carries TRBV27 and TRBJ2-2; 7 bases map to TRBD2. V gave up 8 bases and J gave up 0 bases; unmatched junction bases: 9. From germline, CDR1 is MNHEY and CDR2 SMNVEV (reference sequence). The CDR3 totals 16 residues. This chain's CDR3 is CASRRSSGPNTGELFF. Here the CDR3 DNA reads TGTGCCAGCCGGCGCTCTAGCGGACCGAACACCGGGGAGCTGTTTTTT.

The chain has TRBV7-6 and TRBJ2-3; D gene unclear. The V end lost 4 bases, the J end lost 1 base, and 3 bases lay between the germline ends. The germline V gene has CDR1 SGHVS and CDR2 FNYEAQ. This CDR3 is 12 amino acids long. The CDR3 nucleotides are TGTGCCAGCAGCTCGCGCACAGATACGCAGTATTTT. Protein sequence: CASSSRTDTQYF.

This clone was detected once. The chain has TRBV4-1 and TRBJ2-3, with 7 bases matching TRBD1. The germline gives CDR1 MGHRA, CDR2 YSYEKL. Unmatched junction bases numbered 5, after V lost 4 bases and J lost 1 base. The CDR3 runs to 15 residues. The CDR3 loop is CASSLFGQGTDTQYF. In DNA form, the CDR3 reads TGCGCCAGCAGCCTATTTGGACAGGGCACAGATACGCAGTATTTT.

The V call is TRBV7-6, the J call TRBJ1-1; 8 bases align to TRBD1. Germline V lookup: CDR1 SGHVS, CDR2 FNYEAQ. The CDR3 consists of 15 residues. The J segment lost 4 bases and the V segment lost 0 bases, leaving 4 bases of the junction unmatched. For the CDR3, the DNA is TGTGCCAGCAGCTTAGCAACAGGGGGGACCACTGAAGCTTTCTTT. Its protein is CASSLATGGTTEAFF.